A single sample is the source of the 24 T cell receptor beta chains below, sequenced in a study of human T cells and chemical hapten exposure. Described time point: patch test 1, 2 weeks after DPC sensitization. This sample's treatment: therapeutic diphenylcyclopropenone sensitization with weekly scalp DPC. MiXCR, run by TCRdb on the RACE reads, gives a single entry per CDR3 protein. The data hold 300,000 to 400,000 distinct CDR3 sequences, with about 7% observed a single time. Material: whole blood, obtained in connection with sensitization to the hapten diphenylcyclopropenone (DPC). All receptors derive from a woman younger than 35 with alopecia areata. Some clones in this sample may be carry-over from other donors' samples.

This clonotype came up many times. The rearrangement links TRBV10-3 to TRBJ1-6; 8 bases are shared with TRBD1. Looked up from germline, CDR1 is ENHRY and CDR2 is SYGVKD. V gave up 3 bases and J gave up 7 bases; unmatched junction bases: 2. CDR3 length: 14 residues. This CDR3 is CAISDYRGNSPLHF. CDR3 in DNA: TGTGCCATCAGTGACTACAGGGGGAATTCACCCCTCCACTTT.

In its sample, this clonotype was seen a few times. The chain has TRBV3-1 and TRBJ1-1, with a weak D call TRBD1 (5 bases). CDR1 is LGHDT and CDR2 is YNNKEL in the germline V gene (reference sequence). The CDR3 loop spans 14 amino acids. The ends were cut back, 1 base at V and 3 bases at J, with 9 bases in the middle. The CDR3 DNA reads TGTGCCAGCAGCCAAGCTTGGGGGGACACTGAAGCTTTCTTT. Translation: CASSQAWGDTEAFF. The full variable domain, its missing parts supplied by reference TRBV3-1 and TRBJ1-1, is DTAVSQTPKYLVTQMGNDKSIKCEQNLGHDTMYWYKQDSKKFLKIMFSYNNKELIINETVPNRFSPKSPDKAHLNLHINSLELGDSAVYFCASSQAWGDTEAFFGQGTRLTVV.

The chain carries TRBV24-1 and TRBJ2-3; tentatively, D is TRBD2 (6 bases). The germline gives CDR1 KGHDR, CDR2 SFDVKD. The V and J ends lost 6 bases and 4 bases respectively, with 25 bases between them. CDR3 length: 18 amino acids. CDR3 nucleotide sequence: TGTGCCACCAGTCCGAGGCGGGGCCCCTTTTCAAGCCCAGATACGCAGTATTTT. Amino acids: CATSPRRGPFSSPDTQYF.

This clonotype has just a few counts. V usage is TRBV7-9 and J usage is TRBJ1-1, with a possible D match to TRBD1 (5 bases). In germline, CDR1 is SEHNR, CDR2 FQNEAQ (reference sequence). The V end was cut by 5 bases, the J end by 1 base, with 14 bases between. The CDR3 length is 15 residues. The CDR3 spells CASSPEGTSNTEAFF. As DNA, the CDR3 is TGTGCCAGCAGCCCCGAAGGGACGTCGAACACTGAAGCTTTCTTT.

This clonotype appeared a few times. The chain carries TRBV7-2 and TRBJ2-1; tentative D call: TRBD1 (6 bases). The V and J ends lost 5 bases and 9 bases respectively, with 17 bases between them. This CDR3 has 14 amino acids. Germline-derived CDR1 and CDR2 are SGHTA and FQGNSA. The CDR3 here is CASSPGVWGGEQFF. As DNA, the CDR3 is TGTGCCAGCAGCCCAGGGGTTTGGGGTGGTGAGCAGTTCTTC.

The chain carries TRBV7-2 and TRBJ1-1; 12 nucleotides align to TRBD1. V was pared by 5 bases and J by 2 bases, with 15 bases of the junction left unmatched. This CDR3 contains 19 residues. Per the germline V gene, CDR1 is SGHTA and CDR2 is FQGNSA. CDR3 sequence reads: CASSPSRDRGRGVNTEAFF. The CDR3 bases are TGTGCCAGCAGCCCGTCCCGGGACAGGGGGCGCGGTGTAAACACTGAAGCTTTCTTT.

This chain joins TRBV4-2 and TRBJ1-3; 9 nucleotides line up with TRBD1. With V trimmed by 0 bases and J by 1 base, 1 base remained unmatched. The CDR3 has 16 residues. Germline CDR1 is LGHNA and CDR2 is YNFKEQ. The CDR3 spells CASSQDGQGSGNTIYF. CDR3 sequence (DNA): TGTGCCAGCAGCCAAGACGGACAGGGGTCTGGAAACACCATATATTTT.

The chain employs TRBV12-3 or TRBV12-4 and TRBJ2-3; 8 bases align to TRBD2. J was trimmed by 2 bases and V by 4 bases; bases with no gene match: 11. The CDR3 spans 17 residues. The CDR3 DNA follows: TGTGCCAGCAGTTCAGGGACTAGTAGTGGAGACACAGATACGCAGTATTTT. Amino acid sequence: CASSSGTSSGDTDTQYF.

DNA of the CDR3: TGTGCCACCGCCGGGACGGCGTATGAAAAACTGTTTTTT. Translated, it gives CATAGTAYEKLFF. The chain employs TRBV19 and TRBJ1-4; TRBD1 is a possible D gene (5 bases). V was cut by 10 bases and J by 6 bases, with 15 bases left in between. In germline, CDR1 is LNHDA, CDR2 SQIVND (reference sequence). The CDR3 extends over 13 amino acids.

This clonotype came up many times. The V gene is TRBV19, the J gene TRBJ2-7; D possibly uses TRBD1 or TRBD2 (5 bases each). Germline CDR1 reads LNHDA; CDR2 reads SQIVND (reference sequence). The length of the CDR3 is 14 residues. The CDR3 protein is CVSGPQGFAYEQYF. The CDR3 DNA reads as TGTGTCTCGGGACCCCAGGGTTTCGCCTACGAGCAGTACTTC.

This clonotype was recorded at least ten times. J is TRBJ2-1 and V is TRBV20-1; 12 bases align to TRBD2. Germline CDR1 is DFQATT and CDR2 is SNEGSKA (reference sequence). J gave up 1 base and V 3 bases, and 10 bases lay outside the gene matches. CDR3 length: 18 amino acids. CDR3 sequence: CSASAIWTSGVSYNEQFF. The CDR3 DNA sequence: TGCAGTGCTAGCGCTATCTGGACTAGCGGGGTTTCCTACAATGAGCAGTTCTTC.

This clonotype was counted at least ten times. The chain couples TRBV7-2 to TRBJ2-1; perhaps TRBD1 as D (6 bases). The CDR3 sequence is 18 residues long. Germline CDR1 SGHTA, CDR2 FQGNSA. Trimming took 2 bases from V and 0 from J, leaving 17 bases between them. The CDR3 sequence: CASSLFLGGPSSYNEQFF. The CDR3 DNA reads TGTGCCAGCAGCTTATTTCTTGGGGGCCCGAGCTCCTACAATGAGCAGTTCTTC.

This clonotype was seen ten or more times. The chain has TRBV29-1 and TRBJ2-1; 8 bases map to TRBD1. V was clipped by 6 bases and J by 2 bases; unmatched bases: 3. CDR1 SQVTM and CDR2 ANQGSEA come from the germline V gene. The CDR3 covers 13 residues. CDR3: CSVAGGPYNEQFF. CDR3 nucleotide sequence: TGCAGCGTCGCAGGGGGCCCCTACAATGAGCAGTTCTTC.

The genes are TRBV3-1 and TRBJ1-1, with 9 bases identical to TRBD1. Germline CDR1 and CDR2: LGHDT and YNNKEL (reference sequence). The trim removed 4 bases at V and 6 bases at J, leaving 9 bases unmatched. The CDR3 has 15 residues. As DNA, the CDR3 is TGTGCCAGCAGCCCCGGGGACAGGGCTCTGGCTGAAGCTTTCTTT. It specifies CASSPGDRALAEAFF.

This clonotype has a handful of counts. V gene TRBV6-2 or TRBV6-3 combines with J gene TRBJ1-1; D uncertain. Germline lookup yields CDR1 MNHEY and CDR2 SVGEGT. V was shortened by 2 bases and J by 4 bases, with 11 bases between the two germline ends. The CDR3 sequence is 14 residues long. The DNA for the CDR3 is TGTGCCAGCAGTTACGGGGTTTCGAGCACTGAAGCTTTCTTT. This translates into CASSYGVSSTEAFF.

This clonotype was picked up many times. The chain joins TRBV9 to TRBJ2-3; D is unresolved. Germline V lookup: CDR1 SGDLS, CDR2 YYNGEE. V was cut by 0 bases and J by 7 bases, with 12 bases left in between. The CDR3 loop spans 14 amino acids. The DNA of the CDR3 is TGTGCCAGCAGCGTAGAACCAGGAGCAAATACGCAGTATTTT. Its protein is CASSVEPGANTQYF.

This clonotype was counted many times. The chain couples TRBV10-2 to TRBJ2-3, with D perhaps TRBD1 or TRBD2 (5 bases each). The germline V gene has CDR1 WSHSY and CDR2 SAAADI. With 6 bases removed from V and 6 bases from J, the gap between germline ends came to 13 bases. This CDR3 has 13 residues. The CDR3 DNA is TGCGCCAGCAGCCGAGGGGCCTCGGATACGCAGTATTTT. Translating gives CASSRGASDTQYF.

This clonotype was detected many times. The chain carries TRBV5-1 and TRBJ1-2; maybe TRBD1 (6 bases). V was pared by 0 bases and J by 4 bases, with 10 bases between. The germline V gene encodes CDR1 SGHRS and CDR2 YFSETQ. CDR3 length equals 14 residues. This chain's CDR3 is CASSLDRVLYGYTF. CDR3 in DNA: TGCGCCAGCAGCTTGGACAGGGTACTCTATGGCTACACCTTC.

This clonotype came up a few times. The rearrangement joins TRBV4-3 to TRBJ1-1, with a possible D match to TRBD1 (6 bases). The CDR3 runs 18 residues. Germline CDR1 LGHNA, CDR2 YSLEER. The V and J ends lost 1 base and 1 base respectively, with 19 bases between them. The DNA for the CDR3 is TGCGCCAGCAGCCAAGTTTCGCCTGAGGACAGACCGAACACTGAAGCTTTCTTT. It codes for CASSQVSPEDRPNTEAFF.

The chain has TRBV25-1 and TRBJ2-7; D call uncertain. CDR1 is MGHDK, CDR2 SYGVNS, per germline. The CDR3 has 14 amino acids. The ends were cut back, 1 base at V and 4 bases at J, with 11 bases in the middle. The CDR3: CASSESGRPYEQYF. CDR3 DNA: TGTGCCAGCAGTGAATCAGGCAGGCCGTACGAGCAGTACTTC.

This clonotype has just a few counts. The rearrangement uses TRBV7-9 and TRBJ2-3, with D possibly being TRBD1 (5 bases). The CDR3 totals 17 residues. Trimming took off 1 base at V and 0 bases at J, with 14 bases between the two ends. Germline V gene lookup returns CDR1 SEHNR and CDR2 FQNEAQ (reference sequence). The CDR3 here is CASSLGTTASSTDTQYF. CDR3 DNA sequence: TGTGCCAGCAGCTTAGGAACGACAGCCTCTAGCACAGATACGCAGTATTTT.

V and J are TRBV4-1 and TRBJ1-5; unclear D gene. Germline CDR1 reads MGHRA; CDR2 reads YSYEKL. This CDR3 spans 14 amino acids. V gave up 0 bases and J gave up 5 bases, with 8 bases separating them. The CDR3 nucleotides read TGCGCCAGCAGCCAAGATGGAGGATATCAGCCCCAGCATTTT. It yields the protein CASSQDGGYQPQHF.

This sequence joins TRBV7-6 and TRBJ2-1; D remains ambiguous. Trimming shortened V by 4 bases and J by 7 bases, and 14 bases separated the two germline ends. The CDR3 sequence is 14 residues long. CDR1 and CDR2 from the germline V gene are SGHVS and FNYEAQ. The CDR3 spells CASSSTSTGNEQFF. DNA of the CDR3: TGTGCCAGCAGCTCCACCTCGACTGGGAATGAGCAGTTCTTC.

This clonotype was picked up a small number of times. V usage is TRBV6-5 and J usage is TRBJ1-1; D possibly corresponds to TRBD1 (6 bases). V was cut by 5 bases and J by 5 bases, with 15 bases left in between. Germline lookup yields CDR1 MNHEY and CDR2 SVGAGI. The CDR3 has 14 amino acids. The CDR3 sequence: CASSRSTGRTEAFF. In DNA form, the CDR3 reads TGTGCCAGCAGTAGAAGTACAGGGAGGACTGAAGCTTTCTTT.